This T cell receptor beta chain was profiled in a study of shared clonotypes between healthy human individuals. The length of the CDR3 is 14 residues. V lost 3 bases, J lost 7 bases, and 3 bases stayed unmatched. Germline CDR1 is SEHNR and CDR2 is FQNEAQ (reference sequence). Profiling relied on immunoSEQ multiplex PCR, and the TCRdb table lists in-frame clones only, not all of them. Of 550,000 to 750,000 clones listed, 92% are singletons. CD8 cells regarded as naive lacked CD45RO, were positively chosen for CCR7, and omitted terminally differentiated effector memory CD45RA+ cells. This chain links TRBV7-9 with TRBJ2-1; 10 bases fit TRBD2. The clonotype comes from a man aged 25-45 years in good health. The specimen was naive CD8+ T cells sorted from blood. The CDR3 reads CASSFLAGVNEQFF. The CDR3 DNA reads as TGTGCCAGCAGCTTTCTAGCGGGAGTGAATGAGCAGTTCTTC.